Following are 26 T cell receptor beta chains from one sample sequenced in a study of blood T cell repertoires in COVID-19. TCRdb's copy holds only in-frame clones and misses some; the assay was immunoSEQ multiplex PCR. The table shows approximately 210,000 clones, with around 83% occurring only once. Sequenced: peripheral blood. The receptors were sampled from a woman aged 45 to 65 with acute or convalescent COVID-19.

The chain uses TRBV20-1 and TRBJ1-5; 7 bases match TRBD1. CDR1 and CDR2 (germline): DFQATT, SNEGSKA (reference sequence). This CDR3 region has 12 residues. The V segment lost 3 bases and the J segment 5 bases; nucleotides outside the gene matches: 1. The DNA of the CDR3 is TGCAGTGCTAGTAGGGGGCATCAGCCCCAGCATTTT. Translation: CSASRGHQPQHF.

The chain combines TRBV11-2 with TRBJ1-1; 7 bases agree with TRBD1. Germline V gene sequence: CDR1 SGHAT, CDR2 FQNNGV. The V gene end was trimmed by 3 bases and the J gene end by 7 bases; junction bases not matched to a gene: 2. This CDR3 region has 12 residues. CDR3 sequence reads: CASSFWDSEAFF. In nucleotides, the CDR3 is TGTGCCAGCAGCTTCTGGGACAGTGAAGCTTTCTTT.

The chain joins TRBV7-8 to TRBJ2-7; D is perhaps TRBD2 (6 bases). V lost 2 bases and J 1 base, leaving 15 bases between the germline ends. Germline lookup yields CDR1 SGHVS and CDR2 FQNEAQ. The CDR3 loop spans 16 amino acids. The CDR3 DNA reads as TGTGCCAGCAGCTTACGGCGTAGACTAGGGTCCTACGAGCAGTACTTC. This codes for CASSLRRRLGSYEQYF.

The rearrangement links TRBV19 to TRBJ2-1; 9 positions match TRBD2. Germline CDR1 and CDR2: LNHDA and SQIVND (reference sequence). This CDR3 comprises 16 residues. With 5 bases clipped from V and 3 bases from J, the junction kept 8 bases outside the gene matches. The DNA for the CDR3 is TGTGCCAGTAGTGTCCTTAGCGGGAGTGGCTACAATGAGCAGTTCTTC. The encoded protein is CASSVLSGSGYNEQFF.

V is TRBV5-1 and J is TRBJ1-5; D is perhaps TRBD1 (5 bases). Per germline, CDR1 SGHRS and CDR2 YFSETQ. The CDR3 has 15 residues. The V end lost 3 bases, the J end lost 5 bases, and 15 bases lay between the germline ends. This CDR3 is CASSSQGLSDQPQHF. CDR3 bases: TGCGCCAGCAGCTCTCAGGGCCTATCCGATCAGCCCCAGCATTTT.

The rearrangement joins TRBV5-1 to TRBJ2-7, with D perhaps TRBD2 (6 bases). The CDR3 is 15 amino acids. Per the germline V gene, CDR1 is SGHRS and CDR2 is YFSETQ. Trimming took off 4 bases at V and 0 bases at J, with 14 bases between the two ends. The CDR3 here is CASSPGYGSSYEQYF. CDR3 nucleotides: TGCGCCAGCAGCCCCGGCTACGGGAGCTCCTACGAGCAGTACTTC.

This clone appeared a single time. The chain recombines TRBV6-5 with TRBJ1-2, with 7 bases fitting TRBD1. Germline V gene data show CDR1 as MNHEY and CDR2 as SVGAGI. J was trimmed by 3 bases and V by 5 bases; bases with no gene match: 3. CDR3 length: 13 amino acids. Here the CDR3 reads CASSPGTDYGYTF. The CDR3 DNA is TGTGCCAGCAGTCCCGGGACAGACTATGGCTACACCTTC.

For the CDR3, the DNA is TGTGCCAGCAGCTTAGCGCCGGGACTAGCGGGAGCTCAAGAGACCCAGTACTTC. Amino acids: CASSLAPGLAGAQETQYF. The chain couples TRBV7-9 to TRBJ2-5; 14 nucleotides line up with TRBD2. Germline V gene data show CDR1 as SEHNR and CDR2 as FQNEAQ (reference sequence). The CDR3 runs 18 residues. Unmatched junction bases numbered 5, after V lost 0 bases and J lost 2 bases.

The chain employs TRBV7-9 and TRBJ2-5; tentatively, D is TRBD1 (7 bases). This CDR3 has 14 residues. V was shortened by 3 bases and J by 5 bases, with 13 bases between the two germline ends. In germline, CDR1 is SEHNR, CDR2 FQNEAQ (reference sequence). CDR3 sequence reads: CASSFRGEVETQYF. CDR3 sequence (DNA): TGTGCCAGCAGCTTCAGGGGGGAGGTCGAGACCCAGTACTTC.

J is TRBJ1-2 and V is TRBV10-2; D is unclear. The V end was cut by 7 bases, the J end by 0 bases, with 15 bases between. The CDR3 length is 15 residues. CDR1 and CDR2 from the germline V gene are WSHSY and SAAADI. The CDR3 sequence is CASKLDTSTNYGYTF. The CDR3 region has the DNA TGCGCCAGCAAACTAGACACTAGCACTAACTATGGCTACACCTTC.

CDR3: CSGAGGRTEAFF. Here the CDR3 DNA reads TGCAGCGGAGCAGGGGGTAGGACTGAAGCTTTCTTT. The rearrangement links TRBV29-1 to TRBJ1-1; TRBD1 agrees at 7 bases. V gave up 7 bases and J gave up 5 bases; unmatched junction bases: 7. The CDR3 spans 12 residues. The germline CDR1 and CDR2 sequences are SQVTM and ANQGSEA.

This chain joins TRBV5-4 and TRBJ1-2; TRBD1 agrees at 8 bases. Germline V gene lookup returns CDR1 SGHNT and CDR2 YYREEE (reference sequence). This CDR3 comprises 15 residues. The V gene end was trimmed by 4 bases and the J gene end by 0 bases; junction bases not matched to a gene: 5. The chain's CDR3 is CASSGRGQSNYGYTF. In DNA form, the CDR3 reads TGTGCCAGCAGCGGCAGGGGGCAGTCTAACTATGGCTACACCTTC.

The V call is TRBV7-2, the J call TRBJ2-5; possibly TRBD1 for D (6 bases). Germline V gene lookup returns CDR1 SGHTA and CDR2 FQGNSA. V was clipped by 4 bases and J by 4 bases, with 19 bases between them. The CDR3 has 16 residues. CDR3 bases: TGTGCCAGCAGCTCAGCAGCCAGCAGGGGAATAGAGACCCAGTACTTC. Translation: CASSSAASRGIETQYF.

The genes are TRBV19 and TRBJ1-1; D is perhaps TRBD1 (5 bases). Germline V gives CDR1 LNHDA, CDR2 SQIVND (reference sequence). Deletions cut 3 bases from V and 4 bases from J, with 18 bases between. The CDR3 length is 16 residues. The CDR3 here is CASSISGGAGVTEAFF. The DNA for the CDR3 is TGTGCCAGTAGTATCTCCGGCGGGGCCGGTGTCACTGAAGCTTTCTTT.

The chain couples TRBV2 to TRBJ2-1, with D possibly TRBD2 on 6 matching bases. Trimming cost V 8 bases and J 7 bases, with 15 bases left between them. The germline gives CDR1 SNHLY, CDR2 FYNNEI. CDR3 size: 13 residues. CDR3 in DNA: TGTGCCAGCCGACAAGACCGGGGGAATGAGCAGTTCTTC. Its protein is CASRQDRGNEQFF. The whole variable domain, filled in from reference TRBV2 and TRBJ2-1, reads EPEVTQTPSHQVTQMGQEVILRCVPISNHLYFYWYRQILGQKVEFLVSFYNNEISEKSEIFDDQFSVERPDGSNFTLKIRSTKLEDSAMYFCASRQDRGNEQFFGPGTRLTVL.

This chain uses TRBV18 with TRBJ2-1; weak D call: TRBD1 (6 bases). The germline V gene encodes CDR1 KGHSH and CDR2 LQKENI. Trimming shortened V by 2 bases and J by 0 bases, and 20 bases separated the two germline ends. The CDR3 totals 19 residues. The CDR3 nucleotides read TGTGCCAGCTCACCATACACAGGGAATTCACGGAGCTCCTACAATGAGCAGTTCTTC. Translated, it gives CASSPYTGNSRSSYNEQFF.

The J gene is TRBJ2-5, the V gene TRBV4-2; TRBD2 agrees at 15 bases. Germline V gene lookup returns CDR1 LGHNA and CDR2 YNFKEQ. V dropped 7 bases and J dropped 2; count of bases not matched to a gene: 8. The CDR3 extends over 17 amino acids. The CDR3 region has the DNA TGTGCCAGCACCACGGGACTAGCGGGAGGAGCGCAAGAGACCCAGTACTTC. Its protein product is CASTTGLAGGAQETQYF.

J is TRBJ2-7 and V is TRBV18; TRBD2 aligns across 11 bases. V lost 3 bases, J lost 0 bases, and 4 bases stayed unmatched. This CDR3 contains 16 residues. Germline assignment: CDR1 KGHSH and CDR2 LQKENI. CDR3 amino acids: CASSPPGTSGSYEQYF. The CDR3 bases are TGTGCCAGCTCACCCCCCGGGACTAGCGGCTCCTACGAGCAGTACTTC.

This clone was detected once. This sequence joins TRBV4-2 and TRBJ2-3; tentative D call: TRBD1 (6 bases). V lost 0 bases and J 8 bases, leaving 15 bases between the germline ends. Germline-derived CDR1 and CDR2 are LGHNA and YNFKEQ. The CDR3 length is 15 residues. The CDR3 region is CASSQDFVEGGTQYF. The CDR3 nucleotides read TGTGCCAGCAGCCAAGATTTTGTCGAAGGGGGTACGCAGTATTTT.

This chain links TRBV28 with TRBJ2-7; 7 bases are shared with TRBD1. V lost 5 bases and J lost 2; bases outside the gene matches: 9. CDR3 size: 15 residues. Germline CDR1 and CDR2: MDHEN and SYDVKM. CDR3 bases: TGTGCCAGCAGTAGACCCTCGACAGGGACCTACGAGCAGTACTTC. Amino acids: CASSRPSTGTYEQYF.

The V call is TRBV3-1 (or the pseudogene TRBV3-2), the J call TRBJ2-3; no firm D call. Trimming removed 4 bases at V and 1 base at J, with 3 bases between. Per germline, CDR1 LGHDT and CDR2 YNNKEL (reference sequence). This CDR3 comprises 12 residues. CDR3 coding DNA: TGTGCCAGCAGCCCCGGCACAGATACGCAGTATTTT. Translated, it gives CASSPGTDTQYF.

The chain has TRBV24-1 and TRBJ2-1; possible D gene TRBD2, 5 bases. The CDR3 loop spans 15 amino acids. V was pared by 4 bases and J by 10 bases, with 19 bases between. Germline CDR1 KGHDR, CDR2 SFDVKD. CDR3 coding DNA: TGTGCCACCAGTGAGAGGTCTAGCCCCCATCCGGAGCAGTTCTTC. Translated: CATSERSSPHPEQFF.

This chain joins TRBV19 and TRBJ2-2; weak D call: TRBD2 (5 bases). V shed 5 bases and J shed 5 bases, with 18 bases lying between them. The CDR3 runs to 16 residues. CDR1 is LNHDA, CDR2 SQIVND, per germline (reference sequence). CDR3 in amino acids: CASSEGVRPRTGELFF. DNA of the CDR3: TGTGCCAGTAGTGAGGGAGTAAGACCCAGGACCGGGGAGCTGTTTTTT.

V is TRBV5-1 and J is TRBJ2-1; TRBD2 agrees at 14 bases. Trimming at V came to 4 bases and at J to 5 bases, leaving 8 bases not matched to a gene. The CDR3 has 17 amino acids. Germline CDR1 and CDR2: SGHRS and YFSETQ. For the CDR3, the DNA is TGCGCCAGCAGCAGGACTAGCGGGAGGCCCTTCCACAATGAGCAGTTCTTC. It yields the protein CASSRTSGRPFHNEQFF. The whole variable domain, filled in from reference TRBV5-1 and TRBJ2-1, reads KAGVTQTPRYLIKTRGQQVTLSCSPISGHRSVSWYQQTPGQGLQFLFEYFSETQRNKGNFPGRFSGRQFSNSRSEMNVSTLELGDSALYLCASSRTSGRPFHNEQFFGPGTRLTVL.

The chain is built from TRBV19 and TRBJ2-1; D not resolved. Germline values: CDR1 LNHDA, CDR2 SQIVND (reference sequence). This CDR3 is 15 amino acids long. V lost 1 base, J lost 2 bases, and 9 bases lay in between. CDR3 in amino acids: CASSIGLVPYNEQFF. Here the CDR3 DNA reads TGTGCCAGTAGTATAGGGCTAGTCCCCTACAATGAGCAGTTCTTC. Filled out from reference TRBV19 and TRBJ2-1, the complete variable domain reads DGGITQSPKYLFRKEGQNVTLSCEQNLNHDAMYWYRQDPGQGLRLIYYSQIVNDFQKGDIAEGYSVSREKKESFPLTVTSAQKNPTAFYLCASSIGLVPYNEQFFGPGTRLTVL.

This chain uses TRBV10-2 with TRBJ1-5; 10 nucleotides line up with TRBD1. J was trimmed by 3 bases and V by 10 bases; bases with no gene match: 9. The CDR3 spans 15 residues. From germline, CDR1 is WSHSY and CDR2 SAAADI. The CDR3: CANPDRGGFNQPQHF. The CDR3 DNA reads TGCGCCAACCCGGACAGGGGGGGTTTCAATCAGCCCCAGCATTTT.